Each of the 32 T cell receptor beta chains below was sequenced from the same sample in a study of T cell responses to AZD1222 COVID-19 vaccine. Profiled with immunoSEQ multiplex PCR; TCRdb holds only in-frame clones, not every one. Here the sample spans 90,000 to 110,000 clones, about 81% being singletons. This specimen was peripheral blood, taken on day 0 of AZD1222 vaccination. These receptors all stem from an adult in good health.

This clone was recorded only once. V usage is TRBV18 and J usage is TRBJ1-2, with 12 bases matching TRBD1. CDR1 is KGHSH and CDR2 is LQKENI in the germline V gene. The CDR3 has 14 residues. The trim removed 4 bases at V and 7 bases at J, leaving 4 bases unmatched. As DNA, the CDR3 is TGTGCCAGCTCACAGGGACAGGGGGCGGCTGGCTACACCTTC. It specifies CASSQGQGAAGYTF.

The rearrangement joins TRBV3-1 (or the pseudogene TRBV3-2) to TRBJ1-4, with TRBD1 as a possible D gene (5 bases). The CDR3 runs 15 residues. The V end lost 1 base, the J end lost 6 bases, and 12 bases lay between the germline ends. Looked up from germline, CDR1 is LGHDT and CDR2 is YNNKEL (reference sequence). CDR3 in DNA: TGTGCCAGCAGCCAAGGGGGGGGGTTCTATGAAAAACTGTTTTTT. Translating it yields CASSQGGGFYEKLFF.

This clone was detected only a few times. The rearrangement joins TRBV6-4 to TRBJ2-7; 9 nucleotides match TRBD1. The germline V gene has CDR1 MRHNA and CDR2 SNTAGT. The CDR3 is made up of 14 amino acids. Trimming cost V 6 bases and J 3 bases; bases outside gene matches: 6. CDR3 protein: CASRVPGQGYEQYF. CDR3 sequence (DNA): TGTGCCAGCAGGGTACCGGGACAGGGCTACGAGCAGTACTTC.

The genes are TRBV4-1 and TRBJ1-5; TRBD1 aligns across 7 bases. The CDR3 totals 13 residues. V lost 0 bases to trimming and J lost 10 bases; unmatched junction nucleotides: 3. Germline CDR1 is MGHRA and CDR2 is YSYEKL. This CDR3 reads CASSQEGQSPQHF. DNA of the CDR3: TGCGCCAGCAGCCAAGAGGGACAGTCACCCCAGCATTTT.

The chain carries TRBV6-1 and TRBJ2-3; unclear D gene. CDR3 length: 13 amino acids. The V gene lost 2 bases and the J gene lost 6 bases, with 9 bases spanning the gap. Germline V gene data show CDR1 as MNHNS and CDR2 as SASEGT. In DNA, the CDR3 is TGTGCCAGCAGTGAATCGGTCGCGGATACGCAGTATTTT. It yields the protein CASSESVADTQYF.

The chain combines TRBV7-2 with TRBJ1-5; 8 bases line up with TRBD1. V shed 1 base, J shed 6 bases, and the junction held 5 bases outside the gene matches. CDR3 length: 15 amino acids. Germline lookup yields CDR1 SGHTA and CDR2 FQGNSA. The CDR3 coding sequence is TGTGCCAGCAGCTTAGGACAACAGGGGGTTCAGCCCCAGCATTTT. Its translation: CASSLGQQGVQPQHF.

The chain is built from TRBV27 and TRBJ2-5, with D possibly being TRBD2 (6 bases). CDR1 is MNHEY, CDR2 SMNVEV, per germline (reference sequence). The V end was cut by 5 bases, the J end by 2 bases, with 12 bases between. This CDR3 has 14 residues. The CDR3 nucleotides read TGTGCCAGCAGTCTTACCGGAGGGCAAGAGACCCAGTACTTC. As protein: CASSLTGGQETQYF.

The V call is TRBV19, the J call TRBJ2-6; 10 nucleotides line up with TRBD2. The CDR3 contains 18 residues. The germline V gene has CDR1 LNHDA and CDR2 SQIVND (reference sequence). V dropped 4 bases and J dropped 0; count of bases not matched to a gene: 6. The chain's CDR3 is CASSRVSGGTSGANVLTF. CDR3 DNA sequence: TGTGCCAGTAGTAGGGTTAGCGGGGGGACCTCTGGGGCCAACGTCCTGACTTTC.

Worth noting for this clone: Other DNA sequences of this sample code for an identical CDR3. The rearrangement joins TRBV18 to TRBJ2-7, with TRBD1 matching 7 bases. After removal of 2 bases from V and 3 bases from J, the junction contained 4 bases not matched to a gene. Germline assignment: CDR1 KGHSH and CDR2 LQKENI. The CDR3 loop spans 14 amino acids. The DNA of the CDR3 is TGTGCCAGCTCACCAGGAACAGGGGACTACGAGCAGTACTTC. It is translated as CASSPGTGDYEQYF.

The chain uses TRBV7-9 and TRBJ2-7; D unclear. Trimming shortened V by 0 bases and J by 4 bases, and 13 bases separated the two germline ends. This CDR3 comprises 15 residues. Per the germline V gene, CDR1 is SEHNR and CDR2 is FQNEAQ (reference sequence). CDR3 DNA sequence: TGTGCCAGCAGCTTAGCGGCCCTGCCACCTTACGAGCAGTACTTC. Residues: CASSLAALPPYEQYF.

The chain has TRBV2 and TRBJ1-1; D not resolved. CDR1 and CDR2 from the germline V gene are SNHLY and FYNNEI. Trimming took 7 bases from V and 1 from J, leaving 13 bases between them. The CDR3 is 14 residues long. The CDR3 region has the DNA TGTGCCAGCATCGGGTTACCGCCGAACACTGAAGCTTTCTTT. Its protein is CASIGLPPNTEAFF.

The gene calls are TRBV5-6 and TRBJ2-2, with D maybe TRBD2 (5 bases). V lost 2 bases and J lost 3, with 11 bases in between. This CDR3 region has 15 residues. Germline V lookup: CDR1 SGHDT, CDR2 YYEEEE. CDR3 sequence (DNA): TGTGCCAGCAGCTTTGGGGTGAGGGACACCGGGGAGCTGTTTTTT. This translates into CASSFGVRDTGELFF. The whole variable domain, remainder taken from reference TRBV5-6 and TRBJ2-2, is DAGVTQSPTHLIKTRGQQVTLRCSPKSGHDTVSWYQQALGQGPQFIFQYYEEEERQRGNFPDRFSGHQFPNYSSELNVNALLLGDSALYLCASSFGVRDTGELFFGEGSRLTVL.

The rearrangement links TRBV4-3 to TRBJ1-1; 10 bases are a match to TRBD1. After removal of 3 bases from V and 4 bases from J, the junction contained 8 bases not matched to a gene. In germline, CDR1 is LGHNA, CDR2 YSLEER. The CDR3 totals 16 residues. CDR3: CASSQALGQGVTEAFF. The CDR3, as DNA: TGCGCCAGCAGCCAGGCCCTTGGACAGGGGGTCACTGAAGCTTTCTTT.

CDR3 nucleotide sequence: TGTGCCAGCAGCTCACCCAACAGGGAAAATGGCTACACCTTC. Translated, it gives CASSSPNRENGYTF. The gene calls are TRBV5-8 and TRBJ1-2; a possible D gene is TRBD1 (6 bases). The CDR3 is 14 residues long. The germline CDR1 and CDR2 sequences are SGHTS and YDEGEE. The ends were cut back, 3 bases at V and 6 bases at J, with 15 bases in the middle.

The rearrangement uses TRBV19 and TRBJ1-5, with D possibly matching TRBD1 (6 bases). Trimming cost V 2 bases and J 6 bases, with 17 bases left between them. Germline CDR1 is LNHDA and CDR2 is SQIVND (reference sequence). The CDR3 consists of 16 residues. The CDR3 protein is CASSIRFRGASQPQHF. CDR3 bases: TGTGCCAGTAGTATACGTTTTCGGGGGGCTAGTCAGCCCCAGCATTTT.

The genes are TRBV11-3 and TRBJ2-7; possibly TRBD1 for D (5 bases). The ends were cut back, 1 base at V and 3 bases at J, with 7 bases in the middle. CDR3 length equals 13 residues. Germline CDR1 and CDR2: SGHNT and YENEEA. CDR3 sequence reads: CASSLGQLYEQYF. The CDR3 DNA sequence: TGTGCCAGCAGCTTAGGACAGCTCTACGAGCAGTACTTC.

The chain has TRBV5-1 and TRBJ2-7; 8 bases agree with TRBD1. In germline, CDR1 is SGHRS, CDR2 YFSETQ. Trimming removed 1 base from V and 5 bases from J; junction bases left unmatched: 8. This CDR3 spans 15 amino acids. The CDR3 nucleotides read TGCGCCAGCAGCTTGCTTACGACAGGGGTCCACGAGCAGTACTTC. Translation: CASSLLTTGVHEQYF.

The gene calls are TRBV5-1 and TRBJ2-5; D tentatively reads TRBD1 or TRBD2 (5 bases each). Trimming shortened V by 7 bases and J by 7 bases, and 26 bases separated the two germline ends. This CDR3 has 16 amino acids. Germline V gene data show CDR1 as SGHRS and CDR2 as YFSETQ. The CDR3 region has the DNA TGCGCCAGCGGGACCGGGCACGACATCTTCGTGAGGACCCAGTACTTC. Encoded protein: CASGTGHDIFVRTQYF.

The gene calls are TRBV27 and TRBJ2-6; a weak D match, TRBD1 (5 bases). The V gene's germline CDR1 is MNHEY and CDR2 SMNVEV (reference sequence). Trimming left V 2 bases short and J 2 bases short, with 7 bases between. The CDR3 runs to 15 residues. This CDR3 is CASSLQGTGANVLTF. CDR3 bases: TGTGCCAGCAGTTTACAGGGCACTGGGGCCAACGTCCTGACTTTC.

This clone was counted between two and nine times. The chain links TRBV6-4 to TRBJ1-2, with 7 nucleotides matching TRBD1. The CDR3 is made up of 15 amino acids. V was clipped by 2 bases and J by 2 bases; unmatched bases: 5. Germline V gene sequence: CDR1 MRHNA, CDR2 SNTAGT. CDR3 DNA sequence: TGTGCCAGCAGTGACAAGACAGGGCGGAACTATGGCTACACCTTC. It encodes CASSDKTGRNYGYTF.

V and J are TRBV7-2 and TRBJ2-2; the D gene is possibly TRBD2 (6 bases). CDR3 length equals 15 residues. Germline assignment: CDR1 SGHTA and CDR2 FQGNSA. Deletions cut 6 bases from V and 1 base from J, with 12 bases between. The CDR3 here is CASSSRLGNTGELFF. CDR3 DNA: TGTGCCAGCAGTTCCCGACTAGGGAACACCGGGGAGCTGTTTTTT.

The gene calls are TRBV7-9 and TRBJ2-7; D is possibly TRBD1 or TRBD2 (5 bases each). V lost 5 bases and J 3 bases, leaving 17 bases between the germline ends. CDR3 length: 15 amino acids. Per germline, CDR1 SEHNR and CDR2 FQNEAQ (reference sequence). CDR3 residues: CASSHSSGAVYEQYF. As DNA, the CDR3 is TGTGCCAGCAGCCATAGCTCCGGGGCGGTCTACGAGCAGTACTTC.

The J gene is TRBJ2-7, the V gene TRBV15; D ambiguous. Germline CDR1 reads LNHNV; CDR2 reads YYDKDF (reference sequence). This CDR3 region has 13 residues. The V end was cut by 0 bases, the J end by 1 base, with 4 bases between. As DNA, the CDR3 is TGTGCCACCAGCAGAGACCAGTCCTACGAGCAGTACTTC. This sequence encodes CATSRDQSYEQYF.

The chain joins TRBV7-2 to TRBJ2-7; unclear D gene. This CDR3 contains 12 residues. The germline CDR1 and CDR2 sequences are SGHTA and FQGNSA. V was pared by 3 bases and J by 2 bases, with 5 bases between. This CDR3 reads CASSLLTYEQYF. The DNA of the CDR3 is TGTGCCAGCAGCTTGCTGACCTACGAGCAGTACTTC.

Sample share makes this clone medium-sized. The DNA of the CDR3 is TGTGCCAGCAGGGACCGTACAAATGTTAAAGAGACCCAGTACTTC. Amino acid sequence: CASRDRTNVKETQYF. The chain has TRBV2 and TRBJ2-5; no definite D call. Trimming took 6 bases from V and 3 from J, leaving 17 bases between them. Germline V gives CDR1 SNHLY, CDR2 FYNNEI. The CDR3 is 15 residues long. Looking up the rest from reference TRBV2 and TRBJ2-5 gives the full variable domain: EPEVTQTPSHQVTQMGQEVILRCVPISNHLYFYWYRQILGQKVEFLVSFYNNEISEKSEIFDDQFSVERPDGSNFTLKIRSTKLEDSAMYFCASRDRTNVKETQYFGPGTRLLVL.

V usage is TRBV19 and J usage is TRBJ1-2; perhaps TRBD1 as D (5 bases). This CDR3 contains 15 residues. V was clipped by 5 bases and J by 0 bases, with 13 bases between them. The germline V gene encodes CDR1 LNHDA and CDR2 SQIVND (reference sequence). CDR3 residues: CASSGADFPNYGYTF. CDR3 nucleotides: TGTGCCAGTAGTGGGGCCGACTTCCCTAACTATGGCTACACCTTC.

The chain combines TRBV5-5 with TRBJ1-4; 10 nucleotides match TRBD1. CDR1 is SGHKS and CDR2 is YYEKEE in the germline V gene (reference sequence). The CDR3 runs 15 residues. V was pared by 4 bases and J by 7 bases, with 7 bases of the junction left unmatched. Here the CDR3 DNA reads TGTGCCAGCAGCGAAGACAGGGGGCGCGGTGAAAAACTGTTTTTT. Translated: CASSEDRGRGEKLFF.

The DNA of the CDR3 is TGTGCCAGCTCACCTCCTATTTCCGACAGGCAAGAGACCCAGTACTTC. Its protein is CASSPPISDRQETQYF. The chain employs TRBV18 and TRBJ2-5; TRBD1 is a possible D gene (6 bases). CDR3 size: 16 residues. Trimming pared 3 bases from V and 2 bases from J, leaving 16 bases between. CDR1 is KGHSH and CDR2 is LQKENI in the germline V gene. The whole variable domain, remainder taken from reference TRBV18 and TRBJ2-5, is NAGVMQNPRHLVRRRGQEARLRCSPMKGHSHVYWYRQLPEEGLKFMVYLQKENIIDESGMPKERFSAEFPKEGPSILRIQQVVRGDSAAYFCASSPPISDRQETQYFGPGTRLLVL.

This clone has more than one count but fewer than ten. The rearrangement links TRBV5-4 to TRBJ2-5; 11 bases map to TRBD2. Germline values: CDR1 SGHNT, CDR2 YYREEE (reference sequence). V shed 5 bases, J shed 4 bases, and the junction held 7 bases outside the gene matches. The CDR3 is made up of 15 amino acids. CDR3 DNA sequence: TGTGCCAGCAGTTCTAGCGGGGGGCAGGCAGAGACCCAGTACTTC. It encodes CASSSSGGQAETQYF.

V is TRBV12-3 or TRBV12-4 and J is TRBJ1-1, with TRBD1 matching over 7 bases. The V gene end was trimmed by 6 bases and the J gene end by 10 bases; junction bases not matched to a gene: 8. The CDR3 runs 12 residues. CDR3 protein: CASSPGAGGAFF. The DNA for the CDR3 is TGTGCCAGCAGCCCGGGGGCAGGGGGAGCTTTCTTT.

The chain employs TRBV11-2 and TRBJ2-3; 7 bases align to TRBD2. Germline loops: CDR1 SGHAT, CDR2 FQNNGV. V trimming: 0 bases; J trimming: 6 bases; junction bases outside the gene matches: 3. There are 14 residues in the CDR3. DNA for the CDR3: TGTGCCAGCAGCTTAGATGGGGGGGAGGATACGCAGTATTTT. This encodes CASSLDGGEDTQYF.

V gene TRBV9 combines with J gene TRBJ2-5; 7 bases map to TRBD2. The CDR3 covers 15 residues. Trimming at V came to 3 bases and at J to 0 bases, leaving 5 bases not matched to a gene. The germline gives CDR1 SGDLS, CDR2 YYNGEE. The DNA for the CDR3 is TGTGCCAGCAGCGGACTAGCTGCCCACCAAGAGACCCAGTACTTC. It is translated as CASSGLAAHQETQYF.